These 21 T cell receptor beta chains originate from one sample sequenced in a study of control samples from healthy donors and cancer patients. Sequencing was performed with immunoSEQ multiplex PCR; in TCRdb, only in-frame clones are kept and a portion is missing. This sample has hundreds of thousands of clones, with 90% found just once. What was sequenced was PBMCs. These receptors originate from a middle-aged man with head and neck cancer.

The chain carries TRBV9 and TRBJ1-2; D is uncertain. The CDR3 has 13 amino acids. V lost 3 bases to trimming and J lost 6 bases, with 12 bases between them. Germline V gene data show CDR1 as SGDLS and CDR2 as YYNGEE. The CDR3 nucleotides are TGTGCCAGCAGCGGCTGGGGTCGGAATGGCTACACCTTC. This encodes CASSGWGRNGYTF.

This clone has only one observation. The CDR3 region is CASSLGQFYEQYF. The CDR3 DNA follows: TGTGCCAGCAGCTTAGGACAGTTCTACGAGCAGTACTTC. This rearrangement joins TRBV11-3 to TRBJ2-7, with a weak D call TRBD1 (5 bases). Trimming removed 1 base at V and 3 bases at J, with 7 bases between. Germline V gives CDR1 SGHNT, CDR2 YENEEA. This CDR3 has 13 amino acids.

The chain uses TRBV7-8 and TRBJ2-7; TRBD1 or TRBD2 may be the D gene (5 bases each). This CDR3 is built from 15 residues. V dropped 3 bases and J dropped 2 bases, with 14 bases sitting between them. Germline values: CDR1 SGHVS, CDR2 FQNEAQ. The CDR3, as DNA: TGTGCCAGCAGCTTTGGGCCCGGGGCTACCTACGAGCAGTACTTC. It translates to CASSFGPGATYEQYF.

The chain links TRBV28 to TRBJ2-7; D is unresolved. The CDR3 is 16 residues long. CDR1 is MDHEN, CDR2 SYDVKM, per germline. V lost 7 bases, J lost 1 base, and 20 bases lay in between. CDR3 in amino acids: CASTPVSWAESYEQYF. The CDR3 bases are TGTGCCAGCACTCCCGTCAGTTGGGCAGAATCCTACGAGCAGTACTTC.

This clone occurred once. The CDR3 sequence: CASSVGGNSYNEQFF. The CDR3 region has the DNA TGTGCCAGCAGCGTCGGCGGGAACTCCTACAATGAGCAGTTCTTC. The chain combines TRBV9 with TRBJ2-1, with D perhaps TRBD2 (6 bases). The V gene's germline CDR1 is SGDLS and CDR2 YYNGEE. This CDR3 contains 15 residues. V was clipped by 2 bases and J by 0 bases, with 9 bases between them. Looking up the rest from reference TRBV9 and TRBJ2-1 gives the full variable domain: DSGVTQTPKHLITATGQRVTLRCSPRSGDLSVYWYQQSLDQGLQFLIQYYNGEERAKGNILERFSAQQFPDLHSELNLSSLELGDSALYFCASSVGGNSYNEQFFGPGTRLTVL.

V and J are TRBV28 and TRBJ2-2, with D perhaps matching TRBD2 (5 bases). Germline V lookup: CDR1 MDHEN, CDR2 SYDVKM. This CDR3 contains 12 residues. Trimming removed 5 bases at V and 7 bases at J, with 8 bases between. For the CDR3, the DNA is TGTGCCAGCAGTCGAGGGAACGGGGAGCTGTTTTTT. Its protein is CASSRGNGELFF. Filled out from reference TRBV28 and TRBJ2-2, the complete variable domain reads DVKVTQSSRYLVKRTGEKVFLECVQDMDHENMFWYRQDPGLGLRLIYFSYDVKMKEKGDIPEGYSVSREKKERFSLILESASTNQTSMYLCASSRGNGELFFGEGSRLTVL.

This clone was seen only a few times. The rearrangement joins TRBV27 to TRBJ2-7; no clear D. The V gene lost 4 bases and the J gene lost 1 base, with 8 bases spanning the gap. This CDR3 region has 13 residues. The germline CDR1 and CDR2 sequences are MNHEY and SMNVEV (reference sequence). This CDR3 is CASSSQSSYEQYF. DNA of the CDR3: TGTGCCAGCAGTTCTCAGAGTTCCTACGAGCAGTACTTC.

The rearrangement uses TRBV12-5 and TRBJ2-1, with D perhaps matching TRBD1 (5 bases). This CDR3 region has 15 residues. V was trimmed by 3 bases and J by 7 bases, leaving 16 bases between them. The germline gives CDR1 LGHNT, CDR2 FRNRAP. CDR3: CASGFGGLGVNEQFF. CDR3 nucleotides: TGTGCTAGTGGTTTTGGCGGTCTAGGGGTTAATGAGCAGTTCTTC.

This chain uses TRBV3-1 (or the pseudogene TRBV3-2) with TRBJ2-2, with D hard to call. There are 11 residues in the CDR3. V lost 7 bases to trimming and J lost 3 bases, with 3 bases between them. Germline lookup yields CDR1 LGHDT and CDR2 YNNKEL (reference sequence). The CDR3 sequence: CASKDTGELFF. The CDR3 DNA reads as TGTGCCAGCAAGGACACCGGGGAGCTGTTTTTT.

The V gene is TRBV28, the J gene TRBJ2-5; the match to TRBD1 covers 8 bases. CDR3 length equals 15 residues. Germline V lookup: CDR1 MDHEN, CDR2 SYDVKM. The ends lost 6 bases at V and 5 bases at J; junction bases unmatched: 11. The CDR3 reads CASRRNYRGEETQYF. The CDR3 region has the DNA TGTGCCAGCAGGAGAAACTACAGGGGGGAGGAGACCCAGTACTTC.

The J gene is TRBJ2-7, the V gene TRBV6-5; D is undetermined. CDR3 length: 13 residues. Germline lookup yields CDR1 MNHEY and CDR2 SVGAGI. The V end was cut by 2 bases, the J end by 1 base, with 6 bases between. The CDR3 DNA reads TGTGCCAGCAGTTACGCGGATTCCTACGAGCAGTACTTC. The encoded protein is CASSYADSYEQYF.

The CDR3 region is CASSQDGSGRSYNEQFF. Written as DNA, the CDR3 is TGTGCCAGCAGCCAAGATGGCAGCGGGAGATCCTACAATGAGCAGTTCTTC. The chain employs TRBV14 and TRBJ2-1; 8 bases fit TRBD2. Germline V gene data show CDR1 as SGHDN and CDR2 as FVKESK. The CDR3 is 17 residues long. V lost 0 bases and J lost 1; bases outside the gene matches: 5. Complete variable domain (other parts from reference TRBV14 and TRBJ2-1): EAGVTQFPSHSVIEKGQTVTLRCDPISGHDNLYWYRRVMGKEIKFLLHFVKESKQDESGMPNNRFLAERTGGTYSTLKVQPAELEDSGVYFCASSQDGSGRSYNEQFFGPGTRLTVL.

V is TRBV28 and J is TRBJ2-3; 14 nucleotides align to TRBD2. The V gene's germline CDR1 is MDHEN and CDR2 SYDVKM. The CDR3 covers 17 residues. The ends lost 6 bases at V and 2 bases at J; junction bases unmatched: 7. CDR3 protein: CASSGTSGSRVTDTQYF. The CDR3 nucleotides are TGTGCCAGCAGCGGGACTAGCGGGAGTCGAGTCACAGATACGCAGTATTTT.

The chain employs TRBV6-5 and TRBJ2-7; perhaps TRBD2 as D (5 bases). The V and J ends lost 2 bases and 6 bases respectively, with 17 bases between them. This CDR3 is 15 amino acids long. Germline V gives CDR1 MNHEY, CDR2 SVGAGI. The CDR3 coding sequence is TGTGCCAGCAGTTACGCGTCGAGGGCTGGTGGCGAGCAGTACTTC. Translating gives CASSYASRAGGEQYF.

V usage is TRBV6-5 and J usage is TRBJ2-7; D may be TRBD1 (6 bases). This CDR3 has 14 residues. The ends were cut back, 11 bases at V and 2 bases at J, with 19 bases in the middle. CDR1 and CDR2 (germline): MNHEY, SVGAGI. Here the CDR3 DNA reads TGTGCCTCTGCCGGGACAAAAAACCCCTACGAGCAGTACTTC. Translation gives CASAGTKNPYEQYF.

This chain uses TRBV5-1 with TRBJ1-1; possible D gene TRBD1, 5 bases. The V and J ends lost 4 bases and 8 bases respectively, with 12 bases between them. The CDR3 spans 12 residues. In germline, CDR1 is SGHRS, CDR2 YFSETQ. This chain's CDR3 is CASSAPGAEAFF. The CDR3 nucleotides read TGCGCCAGCAGCGCTCCCGGGGCCGAAGCTTTCTTT.

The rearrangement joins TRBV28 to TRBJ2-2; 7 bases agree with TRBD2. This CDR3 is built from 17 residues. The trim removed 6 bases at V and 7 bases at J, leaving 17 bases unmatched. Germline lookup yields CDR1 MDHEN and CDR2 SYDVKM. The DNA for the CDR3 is TGTGCCAGCAGCCTCCCGTCTGGGCGGGAGTTTATCGGGGAGCTGTTTTTT. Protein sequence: CASSLPSGREFIGELFF. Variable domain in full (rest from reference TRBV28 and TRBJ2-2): DVKVTQSSRYLVKRTGEKVFLECVQDMDHENMFWYRQDPGLGLRLIYFSYDVKMKEKGDIPEGYSVSREKKERFSLILESASTNQTSMYLCASSLPSGREFIGELFFGEGSRLTVL.

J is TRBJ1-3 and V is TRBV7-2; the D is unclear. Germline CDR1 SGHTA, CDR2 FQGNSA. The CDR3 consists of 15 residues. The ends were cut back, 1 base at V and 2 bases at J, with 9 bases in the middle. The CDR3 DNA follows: TGTGCCAGCAGCTTAGTAGCGCGGGCTGGAAACACCATATATTTT. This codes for CASSLVARAGNTIYF.

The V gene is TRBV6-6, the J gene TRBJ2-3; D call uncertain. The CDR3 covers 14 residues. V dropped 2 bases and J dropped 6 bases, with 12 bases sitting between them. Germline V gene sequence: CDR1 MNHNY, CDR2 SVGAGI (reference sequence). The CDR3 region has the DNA TGTGCCAGCAGTTACATGGACCATAGGGATACGCAGTATTTT. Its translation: CASSYMDHRDTQYF.

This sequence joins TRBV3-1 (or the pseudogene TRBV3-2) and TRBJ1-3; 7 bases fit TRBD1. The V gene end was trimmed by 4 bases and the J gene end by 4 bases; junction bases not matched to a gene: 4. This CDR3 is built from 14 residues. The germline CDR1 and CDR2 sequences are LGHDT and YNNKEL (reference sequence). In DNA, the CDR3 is TGTGCCAGCAGCCGAGAGGGGGCAGGAAACACCATATATTTT. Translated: CASSREGAGNTIYF.

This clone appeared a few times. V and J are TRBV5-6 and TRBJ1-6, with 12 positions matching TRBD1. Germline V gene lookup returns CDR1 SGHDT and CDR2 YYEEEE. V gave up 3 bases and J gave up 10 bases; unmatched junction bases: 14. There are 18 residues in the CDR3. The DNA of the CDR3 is TGTGCCAGCAGCTCCGTAGCCGCTTGGGGACAGGGGGCATCACCCCTCCACTTT. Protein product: CASSSVAAWGQGASPLHF.